The 8 T cell receptor beta chains listed next were all sequenced from one sample in a study of a mutant IDH1 vaccine in newly diagnosed glioma. Time point defined: week 35, safety follow-up. Mutant IDH1 20-mer peptide, at 300 ug, made up each vaccine dose, with topical imiquimod. Assay: immunoSEQ multiplex PCR; the TCRdb copy retains only in-frame clones and omits some. The table records about 50,000 clones, about three quarters of them present only once. Antigens for these TCRs are unknown. Sequenced here: PBMCs, sampled from a glioma patient whose treatment included an IDH1 peptide vaccine. Source of these receptors: a middle-aged man with glioma.

This clone was counted a few times. The chain carries TRBV28 and TRBJ1-3, with D uncertain. V dropped 6 bases and J dropped 0 bases, with 6 bases sitting between them. The length of the CDR3 is 13 residues. The germline CDR1 and CDR2 sequences are MDHEN and SYDVKM. In DNA, the CDR3 is TGTGCCAGCAGCATTAGCTCTGGAAACACCATATATTTT. It yields the protein CASSISSGNTIYF. Full variable domain (remainder filled in from reference TRBV28 and TRBJ1-3): DVKVTQSSRYLVKRTGEKVFLECVQDMDHENMFWYRQDPGLGLRLIYFSYDVKMKEKGDIPEGYSVSREKKERFSLILESASTNQTSMYLCASSISSGNTIYFGEGSWLTVV.

This chain connects TRBV7-2 to TRBJ1-2; TRBD1 matches 7 bases. V shed 2 bases and J 7 bases; nucleotides not matched to a gene: 4. Germline values: CDR1 SGHTA, CDR2 FQGNSA. There are 13 residues in the CDR3. As DNA, the CDR3 is TGTGCCAGCAGCTTAAGGCAGGGGGTTGGCTACACCTTC. This encodes CASSLRQGVGYTF. The full variable domain, completed using reference TRBV7-2 and TRBJ1-2, is GAGVSQSPSNKVTEKGKDVELRCDPISGHTALYWYRQSLGQGLEFLIYFQGNSAPDKSGLPSDRFSAERTGGSVSTLTIQRTQQEDSAVYLCASSLRQGVGYTFGSGTRLTVV.

V gene TRBV27 combines with J gene TRBJ1-1; 7 nucleotides match TRBD1. Looked up from germline, CDR1 is MNHEY and CDR2 is SMNVEV (reference sequence). The CDR3 loop spans 17 amino acids. With V trimmed by 6 bases and J by 0 bases, 13 bases remained unmatched. CDR3 coding DNA: TGTGCCAGCAGCTCGGGCGACAGGGACGGAATGAACACTGAAGCTTTCTTT. Translated: CASSSGDRDGMNTEAFF.

This sequence joins TRBV27 and TRBJ2-3; TRBD1 matches at 9 bases. V dropped 2 bases and J dropped 4; count of bases not matched to a gene: 4. The CDR3 totals 15 residues. Germline CDR1 is MNHEY and CDR2 is SMNVEV (reference sequence). CDR3 nucleotides: TGTGCCAGCAGTTTAAGGGGACAGGGACCAGATACGCAGTATTTT. Its translation: CASSLRGQGPDTQYF.

The rearrangement joins TRBV19 to TRBJ1-5, with 10 nucleotides matching TRBD1. Germline CDR1 reads LNHDA; CDR2 reads SQIVND (reference sequence). The CDR3 length is 15 residues. Trimming cost V 5 bases and J 2 bases; bases outside gene matches: 3. CDR3 in amino acids: CASSVGQGRNQPQHF. The CDR3 DNA reads as TGTGCCAGTAGTGTGGGACAGGGGCGCAATCAGCCCCAGCATTTT.

This chain links TRBV28 with TRBJ1-5; 7 nucleotides align to TRBD1. Losses at the gene ends were 4 bases for V and 7 bases for J; bases not matched to a gene: 13. Per the germline V gene, CDR1 is MDHEN and CDR2 is SYDVKM. This CDR3 comprises 16 residues. In DNA, the CDR3 is TGTGCCAGCAGTTCGGCAGGGGGGTTTTCCGGGCAGCCCCAGCATTTT. Protein sequence: CASSSAGGFSGQPQHF. Drawing the rest from reference TRBV28 and TRBJ1-5, the complete variable domain is DVKVTQSSRYLVKRTGEKVFLECVQDMDHENMFWYRQDPGLGLRLIYFSYDVKMKEKGDIPEGYSVSREKKERFSLILESASTNQTSMYLCASSSAGGFSGQPQHFGDGTRLSIL.

The chain employs TRBV11-3 and TRBJ2-1; no reliable D call. Trimming took off 1 base at V and 0 bases at J, with 10 bases between the two ends. CDR1 is SGHNT, CDR2 YENEEA, per germline. The CDR3 spans 16 residues. The CDR3 bases are TGTGCCAGCAGCTTAGGGGTTCGAAGCTCCTACAATGAGCAGTTCTTC. Translation: CASSLGVRSSYNEQFF.

This chain connects TRBV7-2 to TRBJ2-5; no definite D call. The J call may not be correct, given that the DNA end is closer to TRBJ2-7. The CDR3 spans 13 residues. Germline V CDR1 and CDR2: SGHTA, FQGNSA. The CDR3 loop reads CASSWKSDYEQYF. In DNA, the CDR3 is TGTGCCAGCAGCTGGAAGTCAGACTACGAGCAGTACTTC.